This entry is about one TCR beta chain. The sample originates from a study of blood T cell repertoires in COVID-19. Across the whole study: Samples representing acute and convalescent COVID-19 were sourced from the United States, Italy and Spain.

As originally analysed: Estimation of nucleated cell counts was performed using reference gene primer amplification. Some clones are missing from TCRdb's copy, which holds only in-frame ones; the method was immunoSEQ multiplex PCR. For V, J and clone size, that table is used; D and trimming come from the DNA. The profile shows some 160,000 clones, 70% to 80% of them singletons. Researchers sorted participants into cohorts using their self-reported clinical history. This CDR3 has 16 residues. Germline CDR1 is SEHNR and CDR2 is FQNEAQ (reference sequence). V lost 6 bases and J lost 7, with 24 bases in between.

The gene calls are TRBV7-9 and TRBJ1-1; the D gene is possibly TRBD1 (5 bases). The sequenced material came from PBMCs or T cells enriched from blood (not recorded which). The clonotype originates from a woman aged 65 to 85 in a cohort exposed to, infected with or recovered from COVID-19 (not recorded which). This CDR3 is CASSYILARVSDEAFF. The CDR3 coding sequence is TGTGCCAGCAGTTATATCCTTGCCAGGGTCAGCGATGAAGCTTTCTTT.